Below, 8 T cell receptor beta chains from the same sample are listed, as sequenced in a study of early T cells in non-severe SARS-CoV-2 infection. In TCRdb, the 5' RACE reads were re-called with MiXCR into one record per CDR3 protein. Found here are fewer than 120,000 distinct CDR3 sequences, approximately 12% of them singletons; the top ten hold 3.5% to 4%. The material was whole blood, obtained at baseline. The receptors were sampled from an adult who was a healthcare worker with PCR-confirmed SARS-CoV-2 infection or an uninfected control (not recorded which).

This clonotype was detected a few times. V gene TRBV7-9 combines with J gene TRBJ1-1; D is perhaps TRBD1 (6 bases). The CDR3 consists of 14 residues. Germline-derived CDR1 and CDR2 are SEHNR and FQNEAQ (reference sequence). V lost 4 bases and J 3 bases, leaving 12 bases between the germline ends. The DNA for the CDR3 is TGTGCCAGCAGCTCGACAGGTCGATACACTGAAGCTTTCTTT. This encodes CASSSTGRYTEAFF.

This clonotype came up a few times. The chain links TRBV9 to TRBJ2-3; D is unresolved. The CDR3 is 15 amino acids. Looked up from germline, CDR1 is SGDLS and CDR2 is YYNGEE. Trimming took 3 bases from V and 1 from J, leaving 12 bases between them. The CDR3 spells CASSASSRGTDTQYF. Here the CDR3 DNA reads TGTGCCAGCAGCGCCTCCTCCCGTGGCACAGATACGCAGTATTTT.

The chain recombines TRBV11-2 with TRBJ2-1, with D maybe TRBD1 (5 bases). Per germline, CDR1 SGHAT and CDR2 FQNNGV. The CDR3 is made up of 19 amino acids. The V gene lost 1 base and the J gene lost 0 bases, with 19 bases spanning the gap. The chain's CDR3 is CASSLAGSAAASSYNEQFF. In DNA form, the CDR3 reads TGTGCCAGCAGCTTAGCAGGGTCTGCGGCCGCGAGCTCCTACAATGAGCAGTTCTTC.

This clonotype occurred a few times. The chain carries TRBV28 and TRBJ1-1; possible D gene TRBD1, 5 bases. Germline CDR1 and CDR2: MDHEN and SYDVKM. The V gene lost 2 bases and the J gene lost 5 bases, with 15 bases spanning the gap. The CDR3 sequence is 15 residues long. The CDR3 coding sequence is TGTGCCAGCAGTTTAGTGCAGGGATTAGGAACTGAAGCTTTCTTT. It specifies CASSLVQGLGTEAFF.

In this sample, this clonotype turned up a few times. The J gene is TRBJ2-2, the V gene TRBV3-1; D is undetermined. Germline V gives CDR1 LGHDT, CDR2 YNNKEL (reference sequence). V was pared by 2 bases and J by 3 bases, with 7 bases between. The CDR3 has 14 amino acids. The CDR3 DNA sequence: TGTGCCAGCAGCCAAAAAGGGTACACCGGGGAGCTGTTTTTT. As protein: CASSQKGYTGELFF.

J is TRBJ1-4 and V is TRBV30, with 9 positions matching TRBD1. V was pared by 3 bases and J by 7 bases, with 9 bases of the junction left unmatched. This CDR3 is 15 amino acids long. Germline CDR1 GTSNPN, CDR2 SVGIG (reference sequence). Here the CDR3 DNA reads TGTGCCTGGAGACAACAGGGGGCTCAGGGTGAAAAACTGTTTTTT. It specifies CAWRQQGAQGEKLFF.

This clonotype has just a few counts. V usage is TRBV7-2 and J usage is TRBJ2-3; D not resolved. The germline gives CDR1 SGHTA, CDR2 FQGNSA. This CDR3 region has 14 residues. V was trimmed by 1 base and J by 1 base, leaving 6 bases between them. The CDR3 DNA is TGTGCCAGCAGCTTAGTCCAGGGCACAGATACGCAGTATTTT. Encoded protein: CASSLVQGTDTQYF.

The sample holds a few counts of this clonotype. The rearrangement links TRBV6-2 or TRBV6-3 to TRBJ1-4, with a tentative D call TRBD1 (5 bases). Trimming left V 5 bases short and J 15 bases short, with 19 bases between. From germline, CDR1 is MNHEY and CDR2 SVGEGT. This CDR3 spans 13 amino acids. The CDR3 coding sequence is TGTGCCAGCAGTGAGGGACTTCACGTCGAGTTGTTTTTT. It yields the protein CASSEGLHVELFF.